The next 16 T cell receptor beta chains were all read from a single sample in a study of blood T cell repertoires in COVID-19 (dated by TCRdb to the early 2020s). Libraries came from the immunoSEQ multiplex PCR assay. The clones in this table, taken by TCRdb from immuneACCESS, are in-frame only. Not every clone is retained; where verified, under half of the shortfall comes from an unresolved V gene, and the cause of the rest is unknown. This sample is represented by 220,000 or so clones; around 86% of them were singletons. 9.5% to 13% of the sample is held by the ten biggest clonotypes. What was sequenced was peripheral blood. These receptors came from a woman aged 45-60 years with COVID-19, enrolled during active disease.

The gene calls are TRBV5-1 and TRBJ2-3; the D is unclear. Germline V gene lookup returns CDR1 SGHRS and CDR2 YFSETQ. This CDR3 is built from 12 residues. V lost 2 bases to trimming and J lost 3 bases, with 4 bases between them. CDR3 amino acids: CASSFTTDTQYF. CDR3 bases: TGCGCCAGCAGCTTTACAACAGATACGCAGTATTTT.

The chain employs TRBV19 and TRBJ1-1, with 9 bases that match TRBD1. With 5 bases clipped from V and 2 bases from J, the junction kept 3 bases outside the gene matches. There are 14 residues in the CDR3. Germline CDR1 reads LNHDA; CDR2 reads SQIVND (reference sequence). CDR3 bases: TGTGCCAGTAGTCCGGGACAGGGAAACACTGAAGCTTTCTTT. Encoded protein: CASSPGQGNTEAFF.

The DNA of the CDR3 is TGCGCCAGCAGCCATCCTAGGGGCCCCAGCGAAAAACTGTTTTTT. Amino acids: CASSHPRGPSEKLFF. The chain combines TRBV4-1 with TRBJ1-4, with D tentatively TRBD1 (5 bases). The CDR3 covers 15 residues. Germline V gene sequence: CDR1 MGHRA, CDR2 YSYEKL. V was cut by 3 bases and J by 8 bases, with 16 bases left in between.

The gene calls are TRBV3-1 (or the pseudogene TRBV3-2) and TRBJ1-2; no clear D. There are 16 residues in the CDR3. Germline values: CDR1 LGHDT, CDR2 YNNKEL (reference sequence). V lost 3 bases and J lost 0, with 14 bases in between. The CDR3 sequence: CASSQRAAASNYGYTF. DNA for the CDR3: TGTGCCAGCAGCCAGAGGGCCGCCGCTTCTAACTATGGCTACACCTTC.

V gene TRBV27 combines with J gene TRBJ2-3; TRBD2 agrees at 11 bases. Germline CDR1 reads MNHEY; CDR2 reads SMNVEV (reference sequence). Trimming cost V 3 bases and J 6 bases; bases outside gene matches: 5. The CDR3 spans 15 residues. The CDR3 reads CASSFSGGASDTQYF. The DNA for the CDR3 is TGTGCCAGCAGTTTTAGCGGGGGGGCCTCGGATACGCAGTATTTT.

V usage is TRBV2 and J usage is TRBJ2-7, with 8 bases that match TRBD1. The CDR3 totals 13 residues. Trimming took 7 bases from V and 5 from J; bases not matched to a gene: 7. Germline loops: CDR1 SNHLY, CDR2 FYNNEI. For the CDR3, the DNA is TGTGCCAGCACGGACAGGGTAGGACACGAGCAGTACTTC. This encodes CASTDRVGHEQYF.

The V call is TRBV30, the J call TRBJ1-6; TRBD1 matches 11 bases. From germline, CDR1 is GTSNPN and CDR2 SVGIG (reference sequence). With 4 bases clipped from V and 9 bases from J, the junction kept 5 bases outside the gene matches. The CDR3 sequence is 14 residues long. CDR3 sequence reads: CAWTQDRGRSPLHF. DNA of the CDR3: TGTGCCTGGACTCAGGACAGGGGGCGTTCACCCCTCCACTTT.

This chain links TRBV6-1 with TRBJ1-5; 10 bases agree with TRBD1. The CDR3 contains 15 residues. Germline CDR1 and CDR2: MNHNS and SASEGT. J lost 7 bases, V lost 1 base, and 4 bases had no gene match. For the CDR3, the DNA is TGTGCCAGCAGTGAAGGGGGGACAGGGGCCCAGCCCCAGCATTTT. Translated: CASSEGGTGAQPQHF.

The CDR3 reads CASTPAGIAGGPHEQFF. The CDR3 DNA reads TGCGCCAGCACCCCGGCGGGGATAGCGGGGGGGCCCCATGAGCAGTTCTTC. The chain recombines TRBV5-1 with TRBJ2-1; 11 positions match TRBD2. After removal of 6 bases from V and 8 bases from J, the junction contained 16 bases not matched to a gene. In germline, CDR1 is SGHRS, CDR2 YFSETQ. The CDR3 length is 17 residues.

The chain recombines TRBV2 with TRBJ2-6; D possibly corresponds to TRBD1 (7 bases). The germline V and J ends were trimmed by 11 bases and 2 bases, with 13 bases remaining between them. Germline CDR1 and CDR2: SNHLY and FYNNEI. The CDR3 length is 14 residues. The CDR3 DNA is TGTGCCTCTCAGGGGGGTGCTGGGGCCAACGTCCTGACTTTC. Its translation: CASQGGAGANVLTF.

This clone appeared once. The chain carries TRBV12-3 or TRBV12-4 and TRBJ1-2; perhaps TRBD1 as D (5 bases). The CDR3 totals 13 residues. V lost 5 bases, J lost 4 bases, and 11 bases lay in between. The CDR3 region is CASSVTGSYGYTF. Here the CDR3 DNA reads TGTGCCAGCAGTGTAACAGGTTCCTATGGCTACACCTTC.

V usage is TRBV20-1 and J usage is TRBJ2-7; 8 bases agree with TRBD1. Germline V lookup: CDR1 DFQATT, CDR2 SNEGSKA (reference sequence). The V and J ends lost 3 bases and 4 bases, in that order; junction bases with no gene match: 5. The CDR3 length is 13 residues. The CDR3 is CSASWTGSYEQYF. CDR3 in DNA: TGCAGTGCTAGTTGGACAGGGTCGTACGAGCAGTACTTC.

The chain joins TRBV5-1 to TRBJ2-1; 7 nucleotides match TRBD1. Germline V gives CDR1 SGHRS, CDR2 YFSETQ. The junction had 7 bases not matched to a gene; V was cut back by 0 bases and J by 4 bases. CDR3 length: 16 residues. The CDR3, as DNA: TGCGCCAGCAGCTTGGCTTCAGGGGGTCCGTACAATGAGCAGTTCTTC. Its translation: CASSLASGGPYNEQFF. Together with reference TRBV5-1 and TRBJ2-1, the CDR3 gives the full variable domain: KAGVTQTPRYLIKTRGQQVTLSCSPISGHRSVSWYQQTPGQGLQFLFEYFSETQRNKGNFPGRFSGRQFSNSRSEMNVSTLELGDSALYLCASSLASGGPYNEQFFGPGTRLTVL.

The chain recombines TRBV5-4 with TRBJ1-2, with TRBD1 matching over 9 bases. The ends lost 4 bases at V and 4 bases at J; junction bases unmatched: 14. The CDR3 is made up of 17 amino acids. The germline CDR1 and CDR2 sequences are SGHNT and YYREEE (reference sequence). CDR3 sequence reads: CASSRETGGGRSYGYTF. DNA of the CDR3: TGTGCCAGCAGCCGGGAAACAGGGGGCGGGAGAAGCTATGGCTACACCTTC.

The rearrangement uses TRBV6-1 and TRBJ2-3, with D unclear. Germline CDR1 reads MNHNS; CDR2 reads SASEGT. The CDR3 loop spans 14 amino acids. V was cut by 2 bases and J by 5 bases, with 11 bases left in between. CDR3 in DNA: TGTGCCAGCAGTGAACAGTTACCAAAAGATACGCAGTATTTT. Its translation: CASSEQLPKDTQYF.

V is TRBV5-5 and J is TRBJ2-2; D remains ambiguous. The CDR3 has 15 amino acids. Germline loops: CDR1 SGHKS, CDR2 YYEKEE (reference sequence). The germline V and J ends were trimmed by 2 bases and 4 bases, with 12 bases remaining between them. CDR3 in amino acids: CASSFSDTPTGELFF. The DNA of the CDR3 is TGTGCCAGCAGCTTTTCTGACACCCCCACCGGGGAGCTGTTTTTT.